Described below is a single T cell receptor beta chain sequence and its context. V lost 4 bases, J lost 0 bases, and 16 bases lay in between. CDR1 SGHTA and CDR2 FQGNSA come from the germline V gene. The CDR3 contains 17 residues. This entry belongs to a study of blood T cell repertoires in COVID-19. Method: immunoSEQ multiplex PCR; TCRdb's copy keeps in-frame clones and lacks some. The table records roughly 77,000 clones, under 85% of them present only once. Sequencing was performed on peripheral blood. This clonotype was sampled from a man in his 60s with COVID-19, enrolled during active disease. The V call is TRBV7-2, the J call TRBJ2-1, with D possibly TRBD2 on 6 matching bases. The CDR3 reads CASSSAGSTYSYNEQFF. For the CDR3, the DNA is TGTGCCAGCAGCTCAGCGGGCAGTACCTACTCCTACAATGAGCAGTTCTTC.